The 8 T cell receptor beta chains below all came from one sample that was sequenced in a study of naive and memory T cell subsets (dated by TCRdb to the late 2010s). The library was built by means of UMI-ligation and nested PCR. Instrument on record: Illumina MiSeq. The beta constant-region primer consisted of an equimolar mixture of two oligonucleotides that together covered TRBC1 and TRBC2. The public reads were reanalyzed by TCRdb: fastp trimming at Q25, MiXCR alignment, in-frame beta chains only. Duplicate CDR3 protein sequences are folded into a single record with the most common DNA and genes. This sample gives about 80,000 distinct CDR3 sequences in total; over 10% of them show up just once. The ten largest clones capture approximately 0.94% of the sample. Sequencing input: central memory CD4+ T cells from blood. Explained via the paper, the cell subset or site label denotes: central memory, CD45RA- CD27+. Receptor source: a human donor in good health.

The chain couples TRBV6-5 to TRBJ2-1; D remains ambiguous. This CDR3 has 16 amino acids. Germline CDR1 and CDR2: MNHEY and SVGAGI. Deletions cut 0 bases from V and 1 base from J, with 10 bases between. DNA for the CDR3: TGTGCCAGCAGTTACTCTTCGATTGCTTCCTACAATGAGCAGTTCTTC. Amino acids: CASSYSSIASYNEQFF.

This clonotype came up many times. V and J are TRBV10-3 and TRBJ2-1; 8 bases match TRBD2. Germline assignment: CDR1 ENHRY and CDR2 SYGVKD. This CDR3 is built from 16 residues. Trimming removed 3 bases from V and 6 bases from J; junction bases left unmatched: 10. The CDR3 nucleotides read TGTGCCATCAGTGACTCGTCGGGACTAGGTCGCAATGAGCAGTTCTTC. This encodes CAISDSSGLGRNEQFF.

The chain couples TRBV5-6 to TRBJ1-6; 9 positions agree with TRBD1. V dropped 4 bases and J dropped 3; count of bases not matched to a gene: 2. This CDR3 has 15 amino acids. The germline CDR1 and CDR2 sequences are SGHDT and YYEEEE. The CDR3 region is CASSTTGGYNSPLHF. CDR3 in DNA: TGTGCCAGCAGCACGACAGGGGGCTATAATTCACCCCTCCACTTT.

This clonotype has more than one count but fewer than ten. J is TRBJ2-7 and V is TRBV12-3 or TRBV12-4; TRBD1 agrees at 11 bases. The CDR3 runs 15 residues. The V and J ends lost 5 bases and 2 bases, in that order; junction bases with no gene match: 5. The CDR3 nucleotides read TGTGCCAGCAGTACCGGGACAGGGGGACCCTACGAGCAGTACTTC. Its protein product is CASSTGTGGPYEQYF.

This clonotype has ten or more counts. The chain carries TRBV7-2 and TRBJ2-5; 9 bases match TRBD2. V shed 5 bases, J shed 5 bases, and the junction held 3 bases outside the gene matches. The CDR3 runs 13 residues. In germline, CDR1 is SGHTA, CDR2 FQGNSA. CDR3 in DNA: TGTGCCAGCAGCCACGCGGGGGGGGAGACCCAGTACTTC. This encodes CASSHAGGETQYF.

This clonotype was observed at least ten times. The chain uses TRBV20-1 and TRBJ2-1; D call uncertain. V lost 0 bases and J 9 bases, leaving 12 bases between the germline ends. The CDR3 covers 13 residues. In germline, CDR1 is DFQATT, CDR2 SNEGSKA (reference sequence). CDR3 protein: CSAREWPDGEQFF. CDR3 nucleotides: TGCAGTGCTAGAGAGTGGCCCGACGGTGAGCAGTTCTTC.

There are a few counts of this clonotype. The chain carries TRBV18 and TRBJ2-4, with a weak D call TRBD1 (5 bases). The CDR3 contains 15 residues. The germline V gene encodes CDR1 KGHSH and CDR2 LQKENI. Trimming cost V 5 bases and J 1 base, with 12 bases left between them. Here the CDR3 reads CASSKQGWAKNIQYF. Here the CDR3 DNA reads TGTGCCAGCTCAAAGCAGGGATGGGCCAAAAACATTCAGTACTTC. Combining the CDR3 with reference TRBV18 and TRBJ2-4 gives the whole variable domain NAGVMQNPRHLVRRRGQEARLRCSPMKGHSHVYWYRQLPEEGLKFMVYLQKENIIDESGMPKERFSAEFPKEGPSILRIQQVVRGDSAAYFCASSKQGWAKNIQYFGAGTRLSVL.

This clonotype was seen only a few times. The J gene is TRBJ2-7, the V gene TRBV3-1; TRBD1 might be the D (6 bases). The CDR3 consists of 15 residues. Trimming shortened V by 2 bases and J by 2 bases, and 13 bases separated the two germline ends. CDR1 and CDR2 (germline): LGHDT, YNNKEL (reference sequence). The CDR3 sequence is CASSQLDRPPYEQYF. CDR3 nucleotide sequence: TGTGCCAGCAGCCAATTAGACAGGCCCCCCTACGAGCAGTACTTC.